One TCR beta chain is described in this entry. In its sample, this clonotype was seen many times. It has no known antigen specificity. No clone much larger than this one lies a single base away; base qualities are absent. Patients chosen for sequencing had shown expansion of CD8+CD57+ cells by flow cytometry. All patients had severe acquired aplastic anemia diagnosed by International Study of Aplastic Anemia and Agranulocytosis and Camitta criteria. No patient had received any therapy when blood was sampled. The study deep-sequenced TCR repertoires of sorted CD4+ and CD8+ blood T cells from severe aplastic anemia patients and healthy subjects. In the USA, patient enrollment took place under clinicaltrials.gov protocols 00001620, 01623167, 00001397, 00071045, 00081523 and 00961064. Ficoll-Paque density gradient centrifugation was used to isolate peripheral blood mononuclear cells. Before DNA extraction, CD4+ and CD8+ T cells were sorted with FACS or magnetic beads.

This entry comes from a study of CD8+CD57+ T cells in acquired aplastic anemia (dated by TCRdb to between 2018 and 2020). For the wider study: Extracted DNA from sorted CD4+ and CD8+ cells averaged approximately 3 ug, ranging from roughly 0.17 to 30 ug. A CD8+CD57+ expansion meant a frequency higher than the mean frequency seen in healthy subjects. Study-wide conclusions, independent of this receptor: Roughly 29 CD8+ CDR3 sequences were found to be shared between patients and controls, but these sequences appeared to be highly expressed in patients and within the immunodominant clones of the patients. Patients and healthy controls showed no significant difference in CD8+ Simpson's diversity (P=0.060).

From a lookup of the germline V gene, CDR1 and CDR2 are MNHNS and SASEGT. From cysteine to phenylalanine, the CDR3 is 15 amino acids long. Of the read, only the CDR3 DNA is kept; its 45 bases are in frame from base 1. V loses 7 bases of germline sequence and J loses 0 bases, and the interval between the two ends is 15 bases. TCR beta VDJ combination and CDR3 sequence profiling used genomic DNA as the template. An Illumina HiSeq 2000 was used for TCR repertoire sequencing. In the authors' own workflow: TRBV/TRBJ rearrangement plots, CDR3 size and DJ length profiles, and Simpson's diversity index were used to evaluate the repertoires. The most abundant DNA sequence in the deep sequencing data was taken as the immunodominant clone. CDR3 amino acid sequences were checked for sharing across subjects and were also compared against the VDJdb database and published repertoires. TCRdb redid the processing of the public reads, applying fastp at Q25 and MiXCR, and retained in-frame beta chains. CDR3 protein sequences are deduplicated, and each keeps its most common genes and DNA. The V and J calls were not made by the authors but by TCRdb's processing. The sample table records roughly 160,000 distinct CDR3 sequences; around 48% of these occur just once. About 3% of the sample comes from the top ten.

The rearranged chain carries TRBV6-1 and TRBJ1-2; confidence is insufficient to name the D gene. The receptor's source is a human donor with aplastic anemia. Material for sequencing was sorted CD4+, CD8+, or CD8+CD57+ T cells (not recorded which) from PBMCs. In nucleotides, the sequence is TGTGCCAGCACCCCTATGGTGTCAGCTAACTATGGCTACACCTTC. Translated, it gives CASTPMVSANYGYTF.